This TCR beta chain is from a study of technical replicates of blood from a handful of donors (dated by TCRdb to the late 2010s). Libraries were made using the immunoSEQ multiplex PCR assay. TCRdb took over this immuneACCESS table, retaining in-frame rearrangements with V and J assigned. Such tables are incomplete; in checked studies, under half of the missing clones stem from an unresolved V gene, and the remainder is unexplained. Present in this sample are about 70,000 clones, around 88% of which were seen just once. In total, the top ten clones hold more than 5% of the sample. Including the terminal cysteine and phenylalanine, the CDR3 comprises 14 residues. The read is trimmed to its CDR3 DNA, 42 bases read in frame from base 1. Trimming removed 4 bases from V and 0 bases from J, leaving 10 bases between the germline ends. CDR1 and CDR2 are read off the germline V gene (reference sequence) as SGHAT and FQDESV.

This clone was observed once. No antigen is known for it. It has no much larger one-base neighbor in the sample; base qualities were not kept. This TCR was recovered from a human donor in good health. Some clones in this sample may be carry-over from other donors' samples. This chain joins TRBV11-1 to TRBJ2-7; no confident D gene assignment can be made. The sequencing sample was made of PBMCs. The CDR3 corresponds to CASSSGGSSYEQYF. The DNA sequence is given as TGTGCCAGCAGCTCCGGCGGTAGCTCCTACGAGCAGTACTTC.